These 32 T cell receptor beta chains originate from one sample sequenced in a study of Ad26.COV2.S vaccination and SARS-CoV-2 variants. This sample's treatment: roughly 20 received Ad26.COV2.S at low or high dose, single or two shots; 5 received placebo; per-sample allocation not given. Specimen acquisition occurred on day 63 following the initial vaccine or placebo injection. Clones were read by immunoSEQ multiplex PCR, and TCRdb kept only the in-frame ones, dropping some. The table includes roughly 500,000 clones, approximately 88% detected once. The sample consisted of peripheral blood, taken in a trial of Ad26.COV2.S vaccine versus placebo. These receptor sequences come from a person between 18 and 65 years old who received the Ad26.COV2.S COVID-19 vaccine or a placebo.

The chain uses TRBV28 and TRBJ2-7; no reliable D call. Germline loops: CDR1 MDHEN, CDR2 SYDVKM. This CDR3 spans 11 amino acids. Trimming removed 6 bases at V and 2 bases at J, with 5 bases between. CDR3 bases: TGTGCCAGCAGCATAGCCTACGAGCAGTACTTC. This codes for CASSIAYEQYF.

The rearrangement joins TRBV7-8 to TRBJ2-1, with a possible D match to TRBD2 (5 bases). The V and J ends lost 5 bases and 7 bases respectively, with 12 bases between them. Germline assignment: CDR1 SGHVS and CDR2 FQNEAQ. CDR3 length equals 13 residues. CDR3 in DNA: TGTGCCAGCAGCCTTCGGACTGAGAATGAGCAGTTCTTC. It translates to CASSLRTENEQFF.

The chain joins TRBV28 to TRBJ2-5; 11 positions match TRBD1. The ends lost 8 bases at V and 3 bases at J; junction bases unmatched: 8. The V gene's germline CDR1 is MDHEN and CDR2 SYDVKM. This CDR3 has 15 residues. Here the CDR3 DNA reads TGTGCCAGCCATGGTGCGGGACAGGGGGAAGAGACCCAGTACTTC. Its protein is CASHGAGQGEETQYF.

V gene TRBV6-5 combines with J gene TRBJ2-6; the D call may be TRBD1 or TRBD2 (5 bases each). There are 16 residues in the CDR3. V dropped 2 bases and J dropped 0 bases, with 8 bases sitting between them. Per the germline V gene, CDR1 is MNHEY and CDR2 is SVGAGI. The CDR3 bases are TGTGCCAGCAGTTACGGGGGTTTCTCTGGGGCCAACGTCCTGACTTTC. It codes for CASSYGGFSGANVLTF.

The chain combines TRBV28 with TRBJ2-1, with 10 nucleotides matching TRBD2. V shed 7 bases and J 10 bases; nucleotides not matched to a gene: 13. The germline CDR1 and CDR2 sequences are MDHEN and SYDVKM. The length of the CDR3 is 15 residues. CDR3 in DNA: TGTGCCAGCAAAACGCCTAGCGGGAGATATTCGGAGCAGTTCTTC. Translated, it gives CASKTPSGRYSEQFF.

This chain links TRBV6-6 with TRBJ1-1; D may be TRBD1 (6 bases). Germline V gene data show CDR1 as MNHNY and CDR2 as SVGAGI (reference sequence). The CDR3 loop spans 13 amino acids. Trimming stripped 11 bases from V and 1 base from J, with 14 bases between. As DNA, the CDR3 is TGTGCCTCGAGAGGGGGGACGAACACTGAAGCTTTCTTT. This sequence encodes CASRGGTNTEAFF.

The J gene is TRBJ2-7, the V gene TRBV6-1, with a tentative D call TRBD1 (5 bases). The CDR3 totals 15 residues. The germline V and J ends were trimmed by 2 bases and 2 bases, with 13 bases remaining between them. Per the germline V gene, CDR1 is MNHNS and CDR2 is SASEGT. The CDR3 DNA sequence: TGTGCCAGCAGTGAAAGGGGCAGCCTAGCCTACGAGCAGTACTTC. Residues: CASSERGSLAYEQYF.

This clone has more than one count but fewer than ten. CDR3 loop: CASSTPSGSGPETQYF. CDR3 in DNA: TGTGCCAGTAGCACCCCTAGCGGGAGCGGGCCAGAGACCCAGTACTTC. This chain joins TRBV19 and TRBJ2-5; TRBD2 matches 10 bases. V shed 6 bases, J shed 4 bases, and the junction held 11 bases outside the gene matches. The germline V gene encodes CDR1 LNHDA and CDR2 SQIVND (reference sequence). This CDR3 region has 16 residues.

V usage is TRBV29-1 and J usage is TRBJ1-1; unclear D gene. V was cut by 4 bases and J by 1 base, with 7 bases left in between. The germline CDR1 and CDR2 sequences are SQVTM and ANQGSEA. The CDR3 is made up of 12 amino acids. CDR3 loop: CSVAQSNTEAFF. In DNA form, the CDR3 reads TGCAGCGTTGCCCAGTCGAACACTGAAGCTTTCTTT.

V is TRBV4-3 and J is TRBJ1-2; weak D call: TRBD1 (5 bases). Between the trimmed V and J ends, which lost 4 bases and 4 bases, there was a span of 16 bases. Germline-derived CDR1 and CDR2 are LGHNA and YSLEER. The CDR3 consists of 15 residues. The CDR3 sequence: CASSPAWGGGYGYTF. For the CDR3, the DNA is TGCGCCAGCAGCCCTGCCTGGGGGGGAGGCTATGGCTACACCTTC.

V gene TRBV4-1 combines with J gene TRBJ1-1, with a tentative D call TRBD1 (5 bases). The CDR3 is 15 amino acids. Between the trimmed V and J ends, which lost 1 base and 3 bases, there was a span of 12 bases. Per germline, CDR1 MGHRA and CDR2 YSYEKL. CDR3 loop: CASSQGWGGDTEAFF. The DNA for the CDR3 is TGCGCCAGCAGCCAAGGCTGGGGGGGAGACACTGAAGCTTTCTTT.

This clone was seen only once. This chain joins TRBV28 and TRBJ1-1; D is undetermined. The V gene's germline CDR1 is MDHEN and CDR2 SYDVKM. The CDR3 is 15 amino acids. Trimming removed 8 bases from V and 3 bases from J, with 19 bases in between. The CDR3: CASLTLSVFDTEAFF. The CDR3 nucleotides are TGTGCCAGCTTAACATTGTCGGTTTTCGACACTGAAGCTTTCTTT.

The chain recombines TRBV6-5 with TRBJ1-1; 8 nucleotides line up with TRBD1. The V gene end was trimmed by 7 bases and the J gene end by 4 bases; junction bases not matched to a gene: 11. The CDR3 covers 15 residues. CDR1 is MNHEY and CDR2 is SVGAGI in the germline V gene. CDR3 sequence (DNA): TGTGCCAGCACGTCCGGTGGACAGGGAGGCACTGAAGCTTTCTTT. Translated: CASTSGGQGGTEAFF.

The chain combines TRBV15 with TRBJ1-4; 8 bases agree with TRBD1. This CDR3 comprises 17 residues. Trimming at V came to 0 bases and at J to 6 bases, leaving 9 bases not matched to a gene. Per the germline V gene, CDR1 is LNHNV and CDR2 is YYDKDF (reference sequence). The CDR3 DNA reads TGTGCCACCAGCAGAGATGGGACAGGCGGTTTTGATGAAAAACTGTTTTTT. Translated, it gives CATSRDGTGGFDEKLFF.

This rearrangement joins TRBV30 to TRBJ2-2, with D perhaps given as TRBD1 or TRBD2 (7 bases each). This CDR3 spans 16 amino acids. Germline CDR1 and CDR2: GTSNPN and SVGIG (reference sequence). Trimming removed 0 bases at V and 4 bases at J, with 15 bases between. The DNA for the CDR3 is TGTGCCTGGAGTGTGGGGGGGACAGCGGGCACCGGGGAGCTGTTTTTT. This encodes CAWSVGGTAGTGELFF.

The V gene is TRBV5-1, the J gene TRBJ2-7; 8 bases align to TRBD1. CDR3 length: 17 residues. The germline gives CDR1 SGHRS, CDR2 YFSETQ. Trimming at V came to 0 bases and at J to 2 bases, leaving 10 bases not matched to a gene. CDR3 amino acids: CASSLEGQGLGTYEQYF. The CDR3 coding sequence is TGCGCCAGCAGCTTGGAAGGACAGGGTTTAGGAACCTACGAGCAGTACTTC.

The CDR3 DNA reads as TGTGCCAGCAGCGTAGATCCGGGACTAGCGATCGGGGAGCTGTTTTTT. Translating gives CASSVDPGLAIGELFF. The chain employs TRBV9 and TRBJ2-2; 10 nucleotides match TRBD2. This CDR3 is 16 amino acids long. The J segment lost 7 bases and the V segment lost 0 bases, leaving 6 bases of the junction unmatched. CDR1 and CDR2 (germline): SGDLS, YYNGEE.

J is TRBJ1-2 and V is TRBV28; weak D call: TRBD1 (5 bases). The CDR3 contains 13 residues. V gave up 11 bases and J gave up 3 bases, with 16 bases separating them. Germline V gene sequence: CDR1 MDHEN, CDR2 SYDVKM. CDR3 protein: CALGHPQYYGYTF. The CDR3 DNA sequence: TGTGCCTTGGGGCACCCTCAATACTATGGCTACACCTTC.

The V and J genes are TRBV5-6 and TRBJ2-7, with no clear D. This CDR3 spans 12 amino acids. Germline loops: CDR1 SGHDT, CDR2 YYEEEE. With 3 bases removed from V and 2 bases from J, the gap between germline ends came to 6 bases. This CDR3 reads CASSSDPYEQYF. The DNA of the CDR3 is TGTGCCAGCAGCTCCGATCCCTACGAGCAGTACTTC.

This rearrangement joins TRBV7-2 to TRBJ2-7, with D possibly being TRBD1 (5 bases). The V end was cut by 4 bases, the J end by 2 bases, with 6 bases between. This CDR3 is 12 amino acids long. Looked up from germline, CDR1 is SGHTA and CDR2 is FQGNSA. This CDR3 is CASSSTAYEQYF. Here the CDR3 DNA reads TGTGCCAGCAGCTCGACAGCCTACGAGCAGTACTTC.

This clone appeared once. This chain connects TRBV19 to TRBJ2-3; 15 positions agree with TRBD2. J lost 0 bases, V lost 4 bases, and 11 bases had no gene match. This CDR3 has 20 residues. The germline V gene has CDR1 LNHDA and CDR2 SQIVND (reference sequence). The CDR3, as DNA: TGTGCCAGTAGTAGGTGGGGACTAGCGGGAGGACCCGCTAGCACAGATACGCAGTATTTT. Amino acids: CASSRWGLAGGPASTDTQYF.

Here the CDR3 reads CATSETRSSYNEQFF. DNA for the CDR3: TGTGCCACCAGTGAGACAAGGAGCTCCTACAATGAGCAGTTCTTC. V is TRBV24-1 and J is TRBJ2-1; no clear D. The germline gives CDR1 KGHDR, CDR2 SFDVKD. V was cut by 4 bases and J by 0 bases, with 9 bases left in between. There are 15 residues in the CDR3.

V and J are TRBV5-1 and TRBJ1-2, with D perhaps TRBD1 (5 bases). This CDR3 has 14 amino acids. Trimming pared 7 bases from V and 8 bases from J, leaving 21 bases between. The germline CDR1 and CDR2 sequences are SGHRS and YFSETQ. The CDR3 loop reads CASSEDSSVGGYTF. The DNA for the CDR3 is TGCGCCAGCTCGGAAGACAGCTCTGTGGGGGGCTACACCTTC. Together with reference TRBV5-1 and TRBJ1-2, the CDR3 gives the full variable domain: KAGVTQTPRYLIKTRGQQVTLSCSPISGHRSVSWYQQTPGQGLQFLFEYFSETQRNKGNFPGRFSGRQFSNSRSEMNVSTLELGDSALYLCASSEDSSVGGYTFGSGTRLTVV.

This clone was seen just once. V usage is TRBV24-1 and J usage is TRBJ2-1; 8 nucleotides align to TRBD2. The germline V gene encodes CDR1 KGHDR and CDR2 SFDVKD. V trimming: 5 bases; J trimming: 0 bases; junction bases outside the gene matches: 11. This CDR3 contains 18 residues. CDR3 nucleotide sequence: TGTGCCACCAGTGGGGTGGCTAGCGGGTCCATCTCCTACAATGAGCAGTTCTTC. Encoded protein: CATSGVASGSISYNEQFF.

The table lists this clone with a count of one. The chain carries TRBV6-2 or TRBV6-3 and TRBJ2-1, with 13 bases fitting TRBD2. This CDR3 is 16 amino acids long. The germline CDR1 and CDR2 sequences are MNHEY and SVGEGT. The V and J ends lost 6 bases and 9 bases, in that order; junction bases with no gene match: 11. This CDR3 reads CASSRTSGRALAEQFF. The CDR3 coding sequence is TGTGCCAGCAGCCGAACTAGCGGGAGGGCCTTGGCTGAGCAGTTCTTC.

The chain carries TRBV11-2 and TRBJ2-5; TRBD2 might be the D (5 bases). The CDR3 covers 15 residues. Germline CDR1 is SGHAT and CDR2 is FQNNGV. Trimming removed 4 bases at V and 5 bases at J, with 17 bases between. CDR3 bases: TGTGCCAGCAGCTCACTCACGGGATCGTGGGAGACCCAGTACTTC. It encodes CASSSLTGSWETQYF.

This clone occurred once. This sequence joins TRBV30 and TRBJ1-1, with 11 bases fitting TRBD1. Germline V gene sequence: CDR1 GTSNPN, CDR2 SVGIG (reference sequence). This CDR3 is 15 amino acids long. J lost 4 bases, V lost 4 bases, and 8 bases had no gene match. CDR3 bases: TGTGCCTGGAATAGGGGGACAGGGGGGGCCACTGAAGCTTTCTTT. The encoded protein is CAWNRGTGGATEAFF.

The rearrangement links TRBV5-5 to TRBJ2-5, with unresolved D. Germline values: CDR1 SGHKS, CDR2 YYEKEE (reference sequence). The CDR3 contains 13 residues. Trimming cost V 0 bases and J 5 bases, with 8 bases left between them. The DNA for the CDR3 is TGTGCCAGCAGCTTGGCCGTATACGAGACCCAGTACTTC. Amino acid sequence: CASSLAVYETQYF. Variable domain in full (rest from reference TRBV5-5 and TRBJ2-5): DAGVTQSPTHLIKTRGQQVTLRCSPISGHKSVSWYQQVLGQGPQFIFQYYEKEERGRGNFPDRFSARQFPNYSSELNVNALLLGDSALYLCASSLAVYETQYFGPGTRLLVL.

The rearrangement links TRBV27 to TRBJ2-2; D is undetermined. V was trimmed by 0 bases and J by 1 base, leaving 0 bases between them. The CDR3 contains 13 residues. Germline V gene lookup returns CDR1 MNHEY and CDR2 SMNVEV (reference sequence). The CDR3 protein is CASSLSNTGELFF. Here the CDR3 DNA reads TGTGCCAGCAGTTTATCGAACACCGGGGAGCTGTTTTTT.

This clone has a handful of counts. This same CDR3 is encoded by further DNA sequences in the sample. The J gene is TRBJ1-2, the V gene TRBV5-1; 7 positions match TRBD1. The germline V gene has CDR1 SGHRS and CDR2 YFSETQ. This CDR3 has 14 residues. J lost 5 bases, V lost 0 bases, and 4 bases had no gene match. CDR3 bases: TGCGCCAGCAGCTTGGAGGGGGCCCCATATGGCTACACCTTC. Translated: CASSLEGAPYGYTF.

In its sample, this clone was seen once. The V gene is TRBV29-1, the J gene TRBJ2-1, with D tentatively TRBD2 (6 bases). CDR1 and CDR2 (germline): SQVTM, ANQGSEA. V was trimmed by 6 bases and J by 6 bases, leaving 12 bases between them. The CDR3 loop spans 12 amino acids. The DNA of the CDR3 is TGCAGCGTGTACGGAGGGGTCAATGAGCAGTTCTTC. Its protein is CSVYGGVNEQFF.

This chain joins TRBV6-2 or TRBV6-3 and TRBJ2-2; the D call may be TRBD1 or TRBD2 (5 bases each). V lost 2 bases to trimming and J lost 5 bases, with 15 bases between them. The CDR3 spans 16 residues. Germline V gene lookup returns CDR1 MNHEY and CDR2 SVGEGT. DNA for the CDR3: TGTGCCAGCAGTTACGGGGCGGGCCTGAGGACCGGGGAGCTGTTTTTT. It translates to CASSYGAGLRTGELFF.